The present entry profiles one T cell receptor beta chain with its context. Generated by immunoSEQ multiplex PCR, the TCRdb table keeps only in-frame clones and is missing some. The table records some 80,000 clones, approximately 93% of them present only once. The sample comes from a study of T cell changes during pregnancy in multiple sclerosis. Germline-derived CDR1 and CDR2 are GTSNPN and SVGIG (reference sequence). The V end lost 1 base, the J end lost 13 bases, and 11 bases lay between the germline ends. The CDR3 is 11 amino acids. The source was CD4+ T cells from peripheral blood mononuclear cells, collected after pregnancy. The gene calls are TRBV30 and TRBJ2-1; D uncertain. This receptor was identified in a female donor with multiple sclerosis, enrolled in a pregnancy study. The CDR3 spells CAWSDLPGQFF. CDR3 nucleotides: TGTGCCTGGAGTGATCTACCGGGTCAGTTCTTC.